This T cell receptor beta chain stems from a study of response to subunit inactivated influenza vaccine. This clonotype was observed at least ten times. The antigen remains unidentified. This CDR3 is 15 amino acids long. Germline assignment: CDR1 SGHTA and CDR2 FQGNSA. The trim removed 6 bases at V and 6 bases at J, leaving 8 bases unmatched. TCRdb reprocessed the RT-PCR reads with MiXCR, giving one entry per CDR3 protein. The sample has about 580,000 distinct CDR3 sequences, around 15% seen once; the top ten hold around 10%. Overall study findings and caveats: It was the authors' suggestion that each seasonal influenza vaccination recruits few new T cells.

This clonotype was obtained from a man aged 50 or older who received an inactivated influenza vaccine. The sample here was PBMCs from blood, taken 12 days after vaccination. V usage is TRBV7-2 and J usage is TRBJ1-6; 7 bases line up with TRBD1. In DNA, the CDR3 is TGTGCCAGCAGACCAGGGGGGGGAGTTAATTCACCCCTCCACTTT. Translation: CASRPGGGVNSPLHF.